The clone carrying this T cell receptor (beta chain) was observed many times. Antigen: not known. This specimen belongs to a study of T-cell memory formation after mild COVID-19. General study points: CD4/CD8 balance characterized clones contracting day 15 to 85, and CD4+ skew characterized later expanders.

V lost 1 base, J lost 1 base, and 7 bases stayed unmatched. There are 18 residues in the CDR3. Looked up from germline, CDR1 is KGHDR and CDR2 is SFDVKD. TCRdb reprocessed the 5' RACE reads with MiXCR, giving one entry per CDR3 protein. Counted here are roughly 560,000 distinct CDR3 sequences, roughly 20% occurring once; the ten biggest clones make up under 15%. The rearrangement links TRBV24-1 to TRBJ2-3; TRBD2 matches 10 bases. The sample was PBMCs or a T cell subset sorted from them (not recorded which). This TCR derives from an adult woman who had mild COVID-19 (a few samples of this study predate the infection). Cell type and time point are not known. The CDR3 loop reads CATSDLTRGTSGTDTQYF. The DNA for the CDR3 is TGTGCCACCAGTGATTTAACTAGGGGGACTAGCGGCACAGATACGCAGTATTTT.